This is a list of T cell receptor beta chains from one sample in a study of regulatory T cells in long-lasting Graves disease. TCRdb processed the multiplex PCR reads anew with MiXCR; each CDR3 protein has one entry. The table has around 420,000 distinct CDR3 sequences, 14% to 15% seen once; the top ten hold approximately 7.8%. This same sample was also taken into another study, of T cells in Graves' hyperthyroidism and ophthalmopathy.

The specimen comprised peripheral blood mononuclear cells (PBMCs), sampled at new diagnosis, from a patient treated with antithyroid drugs. These receptors were obtained from a woman in her thirties or forties with Graves disease. Each CDR3 is given with its conserved first and last residue. Fields, in order: D gene, V gene, clone size, J gene, CDR3 DNA, CDR3 protein. A D gene is named only where the DNA matches it firmly. Expanded clones are given a class, and other clones once, few, many or no size at all.

d_call: .
v_call: TRBV30
clone_size: many
j_call: TRBJ2-7
cdr3_nt: TGTGCCTATGAGAACAGGGAAACAAACTCCTACGAGCAGTACTTC
cdr3_aa: CAYENRETNSYEQYF

d_call: TRBD1
v_call: TRBV28
clone_size: many
j_call: TRBJ2-4
cdr3_nt: TGTGCCAGCAGGGATGGACAGGGGTTGGCGGCCAAAAACATTCAGTACTTC
cdr3_aa: CASRDGQGLAAKNIQYF

d_call: TRBD2
v_call: TRBV5-1
clone_size: many
j_call: TRBJ2-1
cdr3_nt: TGCGCCAGCAGCCGTATTCATAGCGGGACCCAGGGCGAGCAGTTCTTC
cdr3_aa: CASSRIHSGTQGEQFF

d_call: TRBD2
v_call: TRBV19
clone_size: .
j_call: TRBJ2-1
cdr3_nt: TGTGCCAGTACCCCTAGCGGGATGTTGGAATTCAATGAGCAGTTCTTC
cdr3_aa: CASTPSGMLEFNEQFF

d_call: .
v_call: TRBV28
clone_size: many
j_call: TRBJ2-1
cdr3_nt: TGTGCCAGCAGTTTAAGCGCGCGAGTGAACAATGAGCAGTTCTTC
cdr3_aa: CASSLSARVNNEQFF

d_call: .
v_call: TRBV11-2
clone_size: many
j_call: TRBJ2-2
cdr3_nt: TGTGCCAGCAGCTTAAGGGGGGCGGTCACCGGGGAGCTGTTTTTT
cdr3_aa: CASSLRGAVTGELFF

d_call: .
v_call: TRBV11-2
clone_size: many
j_call: TRBJ2-5
cdr3_nt: TGTGCCAGCAGCTCCATAGGGAGGCAGTACTTC
cdr3_aa: CASSSIGRQYF

d_call: .
v_call: TRBV12-3/TRBV12-4
clone_size: many
j_call: TRBJ2-7
cdr3_nt: TGTGCCAGCAGTTTAACAGGGCGGGGGCCTTCCTACGGGCAGTACTTC
cdr3_aa: CASSLTGRGPSYGQYF

d_call: .
v_call: TRBV12-3/TRBV12-4
clone_size: .
j_call: TRBJ2-3
cdr3_nt: TGTGCCAGCAGCGACGGAGGGTTTGGCTGGGATACGCAGTATTTT
cdr3_aa: CASSDGGFGWDTQYF

d_call: TRBD2
v_call: TRBV30
clone_size: many
j_call: TRBJ2-7
cdr3_nt: TGTGCCTGGAGCACCGGGACTAGCGACGAGCAGTACTTC
cdr3_aa: CAWSTGTSDEQYF

d_call: .
v_call: TRBV3-1
clone_size: many
j_call: TRBJ2-1
cdr3_nt: TGTGCCAGCAGCCAAGATAGACTAGACGCCAATGAGCAGTTCTTC
cdr3_aa: CASSQDRLDANEQFF

d_call: .
v_call: TRBV7-2
clone_size: many
j_call: TRBJ1-6
cdr3_nt: TGTGCCAGCAGCTTAAATGGTTCACCCCTCCACTTT
cdr3_aa: CASSLNGSPLHF

d_call: TRBD2
v_call: TRBV3-1
clone_size: few
j_call: TRBJ2-3
cdr3_nt: TGTGCCAGCAGCCTCAAAAGCGGGAGTCCAGATACGCAGTATTTT
cdr3_aa: CASSLKSGSPDTQYF

d_call: .
v_call: TRBV7-2
clone_size: few
j_call: TRBJ2-7
cdr3_nt: TGTGCCAGCAGCTTAGGGGGGGTAGCGGAGCTAAACTACGAGCAGTACTTC
cdr3_aa: CASSLGGVAELNYEQYF

d_call: TRBD1
v_call: TRBV19
clone_size: few
j_call: TRBJ2-1
cdr3_nt: TGTGCCAGTAGTATCAGCTCCTCCGGGACAGGGGGTAACAATGAGCAGTTCTTC
cdr3_aa: CASSISSSGTGGNNEQFF

d_call: .
v_call: TRBV3-1
clone_size: few
j_call: TRBJ1-3
cdr3_nt: TGTGCCAGCAGCCCTCAGGGGAACTCTGGAAACACCATATATTTT
cdr3_aa: CASSPQGNSGNTIYF

d_call: .
v_call: TRBV28
clone_size: many
j_call: TRBJ2-6
cdr3_nt: TGTGCCAGCAGTTTTGACATCTCTGGGGCCAACGTCCTGACTTTC
cdr3_aa: CASSFDISGANVLTF

d_call: TRBD1
v_call: TRBV28
clone_size: .
j_call: TRBJ2-7
cdr3_nt: TGTGCCAGCAGTCGCTGGGACAGGGGGCTCGAGCAGTACTTC
cdr3_aa: CASSRWDRGLEQYF

d_call: TRBD1
v_call: TRBV6-2/TRBV6-3
clone_size: few
j_call: TRBJ2-7
cdr3_nt: TGTGCCAGCCGGGACAGGGGTACTTACACCTACGAGCAGTACTTC
cdr3_aa: CASRDRGTYTYEQYF

d_call: TRBD2
v_call: TRBV30
clone_size: many
j_call: TRBJ2-7
cdr3_nt: TGTGCCTGGAGTGTACGGGGTCCTAGCGGGAGAGAGGGATCGGGCTTC
cdr3_aa: CAWSVRGPSGREGSGF

d_call: .
v_call: TRBV12-3/TRBV12-4
clone_size: many
j_call: TRBJ2-1
cdr3_nt: TGTGCCAGCAGCCCATCTCTAGGTAATGAGCAGTTCTTC
cdr3_aa: CASSPSLGNEQFF

d_call: TRBD1
v_call: TRBV28
clone_size: many
j_call: TRBJ1-3
cdr3_nt: TGTGCCAGCAGGACAGGGGAATCTGGAAACACCATATATTTT
cdr3_aa: CASRTGESGNTIYF

d_call: .
v_call: TRBV11-1
clone_size: few
j_call: TRBJ2-1
cdr3_nt: TGTGCCAGCAGCTTAGGGGCGGGAAGGGACAATGAGCAGTTCTTC
cdr3_aa: CASSLGAGRDNEQFF

d_call: .
v_call: TRBV12-5
clone_size: many
j_call: TRBJ2-5
cdr3_nt: TGTGCTAGTGGTTTAGTCCCAGGGGGGGAGACCCAGTACTTC
cdr3_aa: CASGLVPGGETQYF

d_call: TRBD2
v_call: TRBV6-1
clone_size: many
j_call: TRBJ2-2
cdr3_nt: TGTGCCAGCAGGGAGCGGACTAGCGGCTTTACCGGGGAGCTGTTTTTT
cdr3_aa: CASRERTSGFTGELFF